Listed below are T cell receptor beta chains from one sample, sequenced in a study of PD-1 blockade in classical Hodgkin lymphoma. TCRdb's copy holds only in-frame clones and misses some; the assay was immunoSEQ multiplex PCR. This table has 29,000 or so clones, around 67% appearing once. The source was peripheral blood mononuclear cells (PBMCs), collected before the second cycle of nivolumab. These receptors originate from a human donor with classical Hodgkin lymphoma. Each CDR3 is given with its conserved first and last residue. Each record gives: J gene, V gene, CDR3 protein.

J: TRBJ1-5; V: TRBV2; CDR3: CASSNSYSNQPQHF
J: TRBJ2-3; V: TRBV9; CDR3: CASSVSTSGADTQYF
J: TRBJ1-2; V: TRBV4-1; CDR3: CASSQPGRTNYGYTF
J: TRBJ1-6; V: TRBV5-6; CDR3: CASNDRGLRNSPLHF
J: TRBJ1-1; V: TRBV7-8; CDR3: CASSGTGEAEAFF
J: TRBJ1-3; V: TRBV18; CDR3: CASSQGVRGNTIYF
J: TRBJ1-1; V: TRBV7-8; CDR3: CASIYRGEAFF
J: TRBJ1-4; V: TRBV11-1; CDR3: CASMGLSRAYNEKLFF
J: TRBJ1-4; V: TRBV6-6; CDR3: CASSRQSNEKLFF
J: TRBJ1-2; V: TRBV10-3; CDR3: CAISEPNQGYYGYTF
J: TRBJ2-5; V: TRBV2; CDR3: CASGQAQETQYF
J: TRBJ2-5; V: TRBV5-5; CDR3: CASSSTSGGFQETQYF
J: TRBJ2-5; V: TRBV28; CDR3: CASRKGGIETQYF
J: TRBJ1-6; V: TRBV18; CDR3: CASSEGYNSPLHF
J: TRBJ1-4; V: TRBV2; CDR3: CASRAFKGSGTNEKLFF
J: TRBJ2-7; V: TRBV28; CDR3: CASSPSGTGIREQYF
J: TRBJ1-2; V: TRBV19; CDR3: CASRDGQGSVYGYTF
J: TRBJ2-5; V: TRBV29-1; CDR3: CSVGETQYF
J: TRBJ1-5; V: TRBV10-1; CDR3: CASNSRGQPQHF
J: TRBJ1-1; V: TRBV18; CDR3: CASSGDPNTEAFF
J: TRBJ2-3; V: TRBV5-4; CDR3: CASSPPGTRGSAQTQYF
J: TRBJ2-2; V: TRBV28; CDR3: CASSLLAGELFF
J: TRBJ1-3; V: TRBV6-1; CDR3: CASSERPGGGNTIYF
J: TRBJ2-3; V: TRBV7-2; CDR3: CASSTRTSGGAGDTQYF
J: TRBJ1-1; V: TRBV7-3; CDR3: CASSPGGVTEAFF
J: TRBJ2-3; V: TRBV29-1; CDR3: CSVGVDTQYF
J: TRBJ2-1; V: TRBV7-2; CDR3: CASSPGTSTYNEQFF
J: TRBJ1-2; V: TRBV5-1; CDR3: CASSSGQGSYYGYTF
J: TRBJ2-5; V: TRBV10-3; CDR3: CAISDGQGGETQYF
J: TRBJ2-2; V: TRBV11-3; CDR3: CASSLSLAGGRPNTGELFF
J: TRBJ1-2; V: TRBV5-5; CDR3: CASSSGTGRELFYGYTF
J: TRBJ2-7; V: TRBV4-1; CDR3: CASSQERGGEQYF
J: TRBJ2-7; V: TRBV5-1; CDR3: CASSSSGGEYEQYF
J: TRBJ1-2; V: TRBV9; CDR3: CASSVEEGEDYGYTF
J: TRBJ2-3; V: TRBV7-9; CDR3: CASSLVRGGTDTQYF
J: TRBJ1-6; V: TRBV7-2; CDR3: CASSLGALGPLHF
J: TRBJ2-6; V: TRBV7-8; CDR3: CASSQGQALSGANVLTF
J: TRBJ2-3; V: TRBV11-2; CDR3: CASSGYLGGPSTDTQYF
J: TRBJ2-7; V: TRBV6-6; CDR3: CATVTGPEQYF
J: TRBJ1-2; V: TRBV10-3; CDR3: CAISATSNYGYTF
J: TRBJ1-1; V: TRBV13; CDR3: CASSSYTEAFF
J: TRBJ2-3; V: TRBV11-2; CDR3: CASSFHPGSFTDTQYF
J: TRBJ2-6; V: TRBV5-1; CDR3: CASSLYRAGANVLTF
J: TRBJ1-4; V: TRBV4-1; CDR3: CASSHPPGREPNEKLFF
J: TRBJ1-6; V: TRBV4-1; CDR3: CASSQWGGFNSPLHF
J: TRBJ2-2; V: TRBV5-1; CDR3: CASSRGGTGDTGELFF
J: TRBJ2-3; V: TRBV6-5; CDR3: CASSLAGASTDTQYF
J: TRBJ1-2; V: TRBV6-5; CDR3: CASSYSLRGNYGYTF
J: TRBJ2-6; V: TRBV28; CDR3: CASSPILPDRGLAGANVLTF
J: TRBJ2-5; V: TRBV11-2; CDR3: CASSRGGATETQYF
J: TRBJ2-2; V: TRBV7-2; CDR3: CASSSQGLAGAGELFF
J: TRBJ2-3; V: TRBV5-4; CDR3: CASSLGGATDTQYF
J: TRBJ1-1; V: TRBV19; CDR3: CASSIAPGRAEAFF
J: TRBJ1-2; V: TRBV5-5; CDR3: CASRPRDTQPRRSYGYTF
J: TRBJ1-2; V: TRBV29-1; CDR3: CSVTIVNYGYTF
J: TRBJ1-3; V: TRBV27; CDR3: CASSLYSGSGNTIYF
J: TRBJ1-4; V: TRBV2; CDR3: CASSESPEKLFF
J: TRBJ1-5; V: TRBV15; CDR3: CATSRDEERGYQPQHF
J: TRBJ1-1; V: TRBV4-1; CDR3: CASSQDKGSGAGTEAFF